The sequence of this TCR beta chain was determined in a study of blood T cell repertoires in COVID-19 (dated by TCRdb to about 2020). Regarding the complete study: The collaborator samples originated in the United States, Italy and Spain and spanned the acute and convalescent phases of COVID-19. Subjects who had been exposed to COVID-19, were actively infected with it, or had recovered from it provided the deeply sampled blood TCRbeta repertoires that made up the dataset. Where available, HLA class I and class II types were obtained from metadata supplied by the sample provider rather than from assay-based typing. A freely available public database, intended as a resource for researchers studying the immune response to SARS-CoV-2, is where the repertoires were released. The sample metadata nearly always contained a de-identified subject ID, COVID-19 status, age in years and sex. The material from the prospective study consisted of cDNA or gDNA derived from T cells, B-cell-depleted T cells, or PBMCs. Samples came from the ongoing ImmuneRACE study (first 160 participants) plus 1,254 subjects from 6 global collaborators.

One collaborating source in Seattle enrolled patients during active infection and followed them longitudinally through the course of disease. Each collaborating institution followed its own protocols to collect whole blood in K2EDTA tubes. Collaborator samples were shipped for TCRbeta analysis as frozen whole blood, isolated PBMCs, or DNA extracted from either sample type. With respect to this clone: No antigen is known for it. No much larger clone exists at a distance of one base, and base qualities are not known.

TCRbeta CDR3 regions were amplified from genomic DNA by means of the immunoSEQ Assay, a bias-controlled multiplex PCR. On the study's bioinformatics: Within the assay, amplification of reference gene primers was used to estimate how many nucleated cells each sample contained. To quantify the absolute abundance of each unique TCRbeta CDR3 rearrangement, sequence reads were collapsed and filtered. Productive Simpson clonality was computed per sample as the square root of Simpson's diversity index over productive rearrangements. Not all clones reach the TCRdb copy of this immuneACCESS table, which keeps in-frame sequences only. Checked studies attribute under half of the gap to unresolved V genes and leave the rest unexplained. V, J and clone size are those of that table, while D and trimming were read from the DNA. Recorded for this sample are tens of thousands of clones; about 86% of them occurred a single time. The top ten clonotypes cover about 3.7% of the sample.

The study at large found these results: How much clinical and demographic metadata was included differed by source and by participant, and the metadata was provided uncurated.

Trimming at the junction amounts to 3 bases on V and 1 base on J, and the germline ends lie 12 bases apart. Reading the germline V gene (reference sequence) gives CDR1 LGHDT and CDR2 YNNKEL. The CDR3 goes from the cysteine to the phenylalanine over 15 residues. This entry keeps only the CDR3 DNA: 45 bases, framed from base 1. This receptor was obtained from a man between 40 and 49 years old with COVID-19, enrolled during active disease. Source material: peripheral blood. Recombination joined TRBV3-1 (or the pseudogene TRBV3-2) with TRBJ1-1, with the D gene not confidently named. The CDR3 is CASSQDWTANTEAFF. The sequenced DNA: TGTGCCAGCAGCCAGGACTGGACGGCGAACACTGAAGCTTTCTTT.